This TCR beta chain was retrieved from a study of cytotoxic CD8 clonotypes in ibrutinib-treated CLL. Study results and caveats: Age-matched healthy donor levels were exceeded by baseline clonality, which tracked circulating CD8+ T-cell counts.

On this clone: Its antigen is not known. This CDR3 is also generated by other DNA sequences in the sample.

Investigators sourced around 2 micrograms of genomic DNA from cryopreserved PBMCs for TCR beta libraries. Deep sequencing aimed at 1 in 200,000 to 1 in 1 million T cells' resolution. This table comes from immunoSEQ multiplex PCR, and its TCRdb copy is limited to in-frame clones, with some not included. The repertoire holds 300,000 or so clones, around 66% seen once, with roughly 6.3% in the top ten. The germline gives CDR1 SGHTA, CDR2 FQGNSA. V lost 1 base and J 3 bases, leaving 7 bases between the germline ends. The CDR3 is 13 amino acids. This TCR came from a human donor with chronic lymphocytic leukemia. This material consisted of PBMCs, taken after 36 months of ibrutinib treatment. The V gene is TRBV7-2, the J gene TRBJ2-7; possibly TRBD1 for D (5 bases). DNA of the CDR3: TGTGCCAGCAGCTTAGGGGGCCTCTACGAGCAGTACTTC. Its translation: CASSLGGLYEQYF.